This TCR beta chain appears in the sequencing data of a study of cytomegalovirus exposure and HLA in healthy donors. Study-level points and caveats: It was around 160 TCR beta chains that were listed as cytomegalovirus-associated. The dataset shows that most TCR sequences were rare, while some public TCRs occurred in many donors. In vitro testing confirmed three CMV-associated chains as specific for CMV antigens.

A multiplex PCR was run with 60 Vbeta primers and 13 Jbeta primers. Clones were read by immunoSEQ multiplex PCR, and TCRdb kept only the in-frame ones, dropping some. Here the sample spans around 49,000 clones, less than 85% being singletons. Points on this clone: The antigen is unknown.

Germline CDR1 reads SEHNR; CDR2 reads FQNEAQ (reference sequence). The CDR3 has 16 amino acids. V was pared by 8 bases and J by 3 bases, with 23 bases between. Sequenced sample: PBMCs. The origin of this receptor is a man aged 25-40 years in good health and CMV-seropositive. The chain couples TRBV7-9 to TRBJ2-7, with D possibly matching TRBD2 (6 bases). CDR3 sequence reads: CASVLTAGPWGYEQYF. CDR3 in DNA: TGTGCCAGCGTCCTAACCGCGGGACCCTGGGGCTACGAGCAGTACTTC.